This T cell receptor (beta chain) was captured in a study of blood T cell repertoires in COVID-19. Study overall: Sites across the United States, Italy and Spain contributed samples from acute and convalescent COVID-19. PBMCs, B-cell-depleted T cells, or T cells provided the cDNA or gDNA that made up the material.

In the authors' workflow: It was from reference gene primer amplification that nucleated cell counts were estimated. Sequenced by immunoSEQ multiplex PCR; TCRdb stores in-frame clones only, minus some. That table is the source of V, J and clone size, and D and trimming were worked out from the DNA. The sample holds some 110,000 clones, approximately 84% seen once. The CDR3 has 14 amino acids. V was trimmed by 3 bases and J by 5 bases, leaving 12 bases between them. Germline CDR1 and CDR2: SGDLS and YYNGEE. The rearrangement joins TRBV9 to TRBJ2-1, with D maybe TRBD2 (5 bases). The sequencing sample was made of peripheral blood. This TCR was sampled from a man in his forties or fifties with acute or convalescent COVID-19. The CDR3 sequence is CASSAIGLNNEQFF. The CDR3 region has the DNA TGTGCCAGCAGCGCCATAGGACTTAACAATGAGCAGTTCTTC. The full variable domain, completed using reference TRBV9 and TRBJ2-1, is DSGVTQTPKHLITATGQRVTLRCSPRSGDLSVYWYQQSLDQGLQFLIQYYNGEERAKGNILERFSAQQFPDLHSELNLSSLELGDSALYFCASSAIGLNNEQFFGPGTRLTVL.